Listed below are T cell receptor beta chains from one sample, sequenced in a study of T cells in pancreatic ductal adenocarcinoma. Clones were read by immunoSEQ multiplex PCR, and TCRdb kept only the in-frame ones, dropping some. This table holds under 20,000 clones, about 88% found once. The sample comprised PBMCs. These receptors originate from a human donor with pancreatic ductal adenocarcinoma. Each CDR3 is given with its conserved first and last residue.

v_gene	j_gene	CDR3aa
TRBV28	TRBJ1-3	CASSPGQGNRNTIYF
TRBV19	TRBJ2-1	CASSIAASGDNEQFF
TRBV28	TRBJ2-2	CASSGALRTGELFF
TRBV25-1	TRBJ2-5	CASSEDPGTGKETQYF
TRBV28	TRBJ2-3	CASRDLDLPTDTQYF
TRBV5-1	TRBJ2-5	CASSLAGTEETQYF
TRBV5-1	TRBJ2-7	CASSSQGAYEQYF
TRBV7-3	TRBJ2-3	CASSLGSSSTDTQYF
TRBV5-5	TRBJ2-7	CASSFNPEGGEQYF
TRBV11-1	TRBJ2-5	CASSQTSGGAYGTQYF
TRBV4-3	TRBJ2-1	CASSPLRGGNNEQFF
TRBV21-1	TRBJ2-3	CASSKESARGGTDTQYF
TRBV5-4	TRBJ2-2	CASSNSGGAGTGELFF
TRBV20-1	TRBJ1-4	CSAQNEKLFF
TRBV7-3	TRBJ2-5	CASSLGLLQDAETQYF
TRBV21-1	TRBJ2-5	CASSKVRTEGQETQYF
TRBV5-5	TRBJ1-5	CASSLAGGGNQPQHF
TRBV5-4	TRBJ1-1	CASIRGGDTEAFF
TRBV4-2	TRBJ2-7	CASSQPDSYEQYF
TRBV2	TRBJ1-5	CASSWRGHQPQHF
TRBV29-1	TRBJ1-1	CSAQGGQGGYTEAFF
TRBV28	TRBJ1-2	CASSSLQQGIYGYTF
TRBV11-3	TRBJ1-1	CASTAVTGREVFF
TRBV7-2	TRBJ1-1	CASSLDPYRSPNTEAFF
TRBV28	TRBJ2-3	CASRPDRGRFPDTQYF
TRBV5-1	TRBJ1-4	CASSLESGTEKLFF
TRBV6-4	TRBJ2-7	CASRSLAGRIKYEQYF
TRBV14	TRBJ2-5	CASSPWTGTETQYF
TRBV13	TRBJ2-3	CASSALSTDTQYF
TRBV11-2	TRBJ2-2	CASSLEVENGELFF
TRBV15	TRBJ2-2	CATSRDFGRNTGELFF
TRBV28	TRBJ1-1	CASSSPWGGAVNTEAFF
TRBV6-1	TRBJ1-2	CASSEAPRAQRGYTF
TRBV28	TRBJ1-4	CASSFMRQIYATNEKLFF
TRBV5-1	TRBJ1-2	CASSLGGQGYFGYTF
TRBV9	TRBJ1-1	CASSAAGTSGTEAFF
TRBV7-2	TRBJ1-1	CASSSRQGVEAFF
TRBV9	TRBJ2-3	CASSYGGLYSDTQYF
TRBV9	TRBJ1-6	CASSTDSSYNSPLHF
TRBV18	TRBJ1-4	CASGPNRAANEKLFF
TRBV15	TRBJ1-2	CATSREGLDYGYTF
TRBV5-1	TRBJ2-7	CASSPALSPGQGAHEQYF
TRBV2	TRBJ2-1	CASRYSGGPGEQFF
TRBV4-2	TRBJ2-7	CASSQPSTSYEQYF
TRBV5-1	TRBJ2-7	CASSLGARGSYEQYF
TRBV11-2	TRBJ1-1	CASSLDRGKGKGTEAFF
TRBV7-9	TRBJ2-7	CASSMDSYEQYF
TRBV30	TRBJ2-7	CASETRTGGYEQYF
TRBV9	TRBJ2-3	CASSAQPGLRTDTQYF
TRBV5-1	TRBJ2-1	CASSPRVSSYNEQFF
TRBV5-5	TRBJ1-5	CASSLSPGPQPQHF
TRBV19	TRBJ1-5	CASTPGQGNQPQHF
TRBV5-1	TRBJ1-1	CASSAGTKGVMNTEAFF
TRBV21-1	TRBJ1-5	CASTFKRDRSYSNQPQHF
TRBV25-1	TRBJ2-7	CASSVGVREQYF
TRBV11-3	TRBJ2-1	CASSSIQGGSYNEQFF
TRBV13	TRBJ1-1	CASSPGQGRTEAFF